This entry lists 18 T cell receptor beta chains sequenced from one sample in a study of T cells in Graves' hyperthyroidism and ophthalmopathy. Authors of the study amplified TCR beta CDR3 regions from RNA transcripts. First-round RT-PCR of the TCR CDR3 relied on the HTBI primer set. TCRdb recomputed calls from the multiplex PCR reads with MiXCR, one row per CDR3 protein. The sample holds about 290,000 distinct CDR3 sequences, roughly 13% seen once. The sequencing input was blood. All receptors derive from a woman in her forties with Graves' hyperthyroidism.

This clonotype showed up just a few times. The CDR3 nucleotides are TGTGCCAGCAGTCCAACGGACCAACAAGAGACCCAGTACTTC. Translation: CASSPTDQQETQYF. The genes are TRBV12-3 or TRBV12-4 and TRBJ2-5, with D unresolved. The CDR3 runs to 14 residues. Trimming shortened V by 5 bases and J by 2 bases, and 12 bases separated the two germline ends.

In its sample, this clonotype was seen many times. The gene calls are TRBV29-1 and TRBJ2-5; 10 positions match TRBD1. J was trimmed by 3 bases and V by 7 bases; bases with no gene match: 8. The CDR3 runs 14 residues. Germline assignment: CDR1 SQVTM and CDR2 ANQGSEA. The CDR3: CSAYPGTGEETQYF. The CDR3 DNA follows: TGCAGCGCTTATCCCGGGACAGGGGAAGAGACCCAGTACTTC.

This clonotype has ten or more counts. The chain couples TRBV5-1 to TRBJ1-4; 9 bases fit TRBD1. CDR1 and CDR2 from the germline V gene are SGHRS and YFSETQ. Trimming took 4 bases from V and 6 from J; bases not matched to a gene: 4. This CDR3 comprises 14 residues. CDR3 amino acids: CASSTGQGDEKLFF. The CDR3 DNA follows: TGCGCCAGCAGCACGGGACAGGGAGATGAAAAACTGTTTTTT.

This clonotype was seen at least ten times. The chain links TRBV29-1 to TRBJ1-1; D remains ambiguous. CDR3 length equals 13 residues. Germline V CDR1 and CDR2: SQVTM, ANQGSEA. The V end lost 3 bases, the J end lost 0 bases, and 8 bases lay between the germline ends. For the CDR3, the DNA is TGCAGCGTTGAGCGGGATATGAACACTGAAGCTTTCTTT. The encoded protein is CSVERDMNTEAFF.

Many counts were recorded for this clonotype. This chain connects TRBV24-1 to TRBJ1-5, with D perhaps matching TRBD1 (5 bases). The CDR3 sequence is 13 residues long. Germline values: CDR1 KGHDR, CDR2 SFDVKD. V was trimmed by 9 bases and J by 4 bases, leaving 12 bases between them. As DNA, the CDR3 is TGTGCCACCGGGGCGGCACAGAATCAGCCCCAGCATTTT. It translates to CATGAAQNQPQHF.

This clonotype was recorded a few times. J is TRBJ2-1 and V is TRBV9, with 7 bases that match TRBD1. The germline gives CDR1 SGDLS, CDR2 YYNGEE. The CDR3 is 15 residues long. J was trimmed by 2 bases and V by 4 bases; bases with no gene match: 6. DNA of the CDR3: TGTGCCAGCAGCCGAACAGGGGTTCCCTACAATGAGCAGTTCTTC. Translating it yields CASSRTGVPYNEQFF.

This clonotype turned up a few times. The genes are TRBV6-1 and TRBJ1-5; D is unclear. Germline CDR1 is MNHNS and CDR2 is SASEGT. The CDR3 totals 14 residues. V lost 6 bases and J 2 bases, leaving 11 bases between the germline ends. The CDR3 region is CASRENAGNQPQHF. For the CDR3, the DNA is TGTGCCAGCAGAGAAAACGCGGGCAATCAGCCCCAGCATTTT.

In regard to this clonotype: A much larger clonotype is one base distant, so this may be a read error. The chain is built from TRBV11-2 and TRBJ2-1; a possible D gene is TRBD1 (6 bases). Germline V gene lookup returns CDR1 SGHAT and CDR2 FQNNGV. The CDR3 is made up of 13 amino acids. V lost 2 bases and J 10 bases, leaving 12 bases between the germline ends. The CDR3 coding sequence is TGTGCCAGCAGCTTAACAGGGATCAAGGAGCAGTTCTTC. Translating gives CASSLTGIKEQFF.

This clonotype was observed many times. This sequence joins TRBV6-1 and TRBJ1-3, with no clear D. Trimming left V 4 bases short and J 2 bases short, with 15 bases between. In germline, CDR1 is MNHNS, CDR2 SASEGT. The CDR3 length is 16 residues. As DNA, the CDR3 is TGTGCCAGCAGTGCCAAGGGAGGAGGAGCTGGAAACACCATATATTTT. Amino acids: CASSAKGGGAGNTIYF.

This clonotype appeared a few times. This chain joins TRBV9 and TRBJ2-3, with 12 positions matching TRBD2. This CDR3 spans 16 amino acids. The V segment lost 2 bases and the J segment 4 bases; nucleotides outside the gene matches: 5. Per the germline V gene, CDR1 is SGDLS and CDR2 is YYNGEE. CDR3 protein: CASSVTGLAGPDTQYF. The CDR3 region has the DNA TGTGCCAGCAGCGTCACGGGACTAGCGGGTCCAGATACGCAGTATTTT. The full variable domain, with the rest looked up from reference TRBV9 and TRBJ2-3, is DSGVTQTPKHLITATGQRVTLRCSPRSGDLSVYWYQQSLDQGLQFLIQYYNGEERAKGNILERFSAQQFPDLHSELNLSSLELGDSALYFCASSVTGLAGPDTQYFGPGTRLTVL.

Comments on this clonotype: Possible read error: a much larger clone is one base away. The chain recombines TRBV27 with TRBJ1-6, with no clear D. Germline CDR1 is MNHEY and CDR2 is SMNVEV (reference sequence). Trimming stripped 3 bases from V and 7 bases from J, with 4 bases between. The length of the CDR3 is 12 residues. Here the CDR3 DNA reads TGTGCCAGCAGTTTTGCCAATTCACCCCTCCACTTT. Translating gives CASSFANSPLHF.

This clonotype was counted at least ten times. CDR3 protein: CASTRILGTEAFF. The DNA for the CDR3 is TGTGCCAGCACCAGGATTTTAGGCACTGAAGCTTTCTTT. The chain is built from TRBV6-1 and TRBJ1-1; the D is unclear. Trimming removed 7 bases at V and 4 bases at J, with 13 bases between. CDR1 MNHNS and CDR2 SASEGT come from the germline V gene. CDR3 length: 13 amino acids.

This clonotype was detected a few times. A much larger clone sits a single nucleotide away, making a read error possible. The chain joins TRBV28 to TRBJ1-4, with D uncertain. The CDR3 sequence is 14 residues long. Trimming took 4 bases from V and 2 from J, leaving 8 bases between them. The germline V gene encodes CDR1 MDHEN and CDR2 SYDVKM. The CDR3 loop is CASSSMGTNEKLFF. For the CDR3, the DNA is TGTGCCAGCAGTTCGATGGGGACTAATGAAAAACTGTTTTTT. Full variable domain (rest looked up from reference TRBV28 and TRBJ1-4): DVKVTQSSRYLVKRTGEKVFLECVQDMDHENMFWYRQDPGLGLRLIYFSYDVKMKEKGDIPEGYSVSREKKERFSLILESASTNQTSMYLCASSSMGTNEKLFFGSGTQLSVL.

This clonotype showed up many times. The chain is built from TRBV10-2 and TRBJ1-1; D remains ambiguous. V was shortened by 3 bases and J by 1 base, with 9 bases between the two germline ends. The CDR3 extends over 14 amino acids. Germline CDR1 reads WSHSY; CDR2 reads SAAADI. The CDR3 DNA sequence: TGCGCCAGCAGTGAACAGACGGAGAACACTGAAGCTTTCTTT. Its protein product is CASSEQTENTEAFF.

This clonotype has at least ten counts. The chain carries TRBV20-1 and TRBJ1-5, with TRBD1 matching 7 bases. The junction had 7 bases not matched to a gene; V was cut back by 3 bases and J by 2 bases. CDR1 and CDR2 (germline): DFQATT, SNEGSKA (reference sequence). This CDR3 has 15 residues. The CDR3 reads CSASAGGTGNQPQHF. For the CDR3, the DNA is TGCAGTGCTAGTGCCGGGGGGACAGGCAATCAGCCCCAGCATTTT.

This clonotype was observed many times. This chain uses TRBV6-1 with TRBJ2-3; no firm D call. The CDR3 spans 13 residues. V was pared by 6 bases and J by 1 base, with 8 bases between. Germline V lookup: CDR1 MNHNS, CDR2 SASEGT. The CDR3 loop is CASSAVRTDTQYF. CDR3 nucleotide sequence: TGTGCCAGCAGCGCGGTCCGCACAGATACGCAGTATTTT.

This clonotype showed up many times. The J gene is TRBJ2-5, the V gene TRBV24-1, with D possibly called TRBD1 or TRBD2 (5 bases each). Germline loops: CDR1 KGHDR, CDR2 SFDVKD. The CDR3 runs 12 residues. The ends were cut back, 7 bases at V and 3 bases at J, with 8 bases in the middle. CDR3 amino acids: CATRGDEETQYF. In nucleotides, the CDR3 is TGTGCCACCAGGGGGGATGAAGAGACCCAGTACTTC.

The chain carries TRBV6-4 and TRBJ2-6; tentatively, D is TRBD1 (5 bases). This CDR3 comprises 15 residues. Per germline, CDR1 MRHNA and CDR2 SNTAGT. The V end lost 3 bases, the J end lost 0 bases, and 6 bases lay between the germline ends. The CDR3 DNA reads TGTGCCAGCAGTGAACAGGCCTCTGGGGCCAACGTCCTGACTTTC. Translating gives CASSEQASGANVLTF.